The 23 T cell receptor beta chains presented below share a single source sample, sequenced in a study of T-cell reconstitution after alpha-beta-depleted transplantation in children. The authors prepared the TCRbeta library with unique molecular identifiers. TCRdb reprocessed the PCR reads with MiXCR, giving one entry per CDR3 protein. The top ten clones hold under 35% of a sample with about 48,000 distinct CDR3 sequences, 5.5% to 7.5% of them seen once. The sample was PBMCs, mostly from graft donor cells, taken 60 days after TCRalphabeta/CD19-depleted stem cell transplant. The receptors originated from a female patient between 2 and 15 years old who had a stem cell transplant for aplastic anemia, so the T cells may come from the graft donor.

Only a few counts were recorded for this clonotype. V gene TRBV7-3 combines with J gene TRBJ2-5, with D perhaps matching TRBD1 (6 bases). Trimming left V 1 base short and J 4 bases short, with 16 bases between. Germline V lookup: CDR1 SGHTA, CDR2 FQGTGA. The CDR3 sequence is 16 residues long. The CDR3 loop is CASSLSPGTRGETQYF. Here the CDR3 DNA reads TGTGCCAGCAGCTTAAGCCCCGGGACAAGGGGAGAGACCCAGTACTTC.

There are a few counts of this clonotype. The CDR3, as DNA: TGTGCCAGCAGTGCCAGTAGCGGGAGCTCCTACGAGCAGTACTTC. It encodes CASSASSGSSYEQYF. The gene calls are TRBV28 and TRBJ2-7; TRBD2 aligns across 9 bases. J lost 0 bases, V lost 5 bases, and 5 bases had no gene match. The CDR3 is 15 residues long. Per germline, CDR1 MDHEN and CDR2 SYDVKM.

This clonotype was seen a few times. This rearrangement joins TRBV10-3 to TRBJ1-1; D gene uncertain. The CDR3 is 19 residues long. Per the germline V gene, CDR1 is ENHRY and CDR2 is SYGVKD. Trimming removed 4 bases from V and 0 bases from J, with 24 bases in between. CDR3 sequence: CAISGAGAGRSGMNTEAFF. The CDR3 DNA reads TGTGCCATCAGTGGGGCAGGTGCGGGAAGGTCCGGCATGAACACTGAAGCTTTCTTT.

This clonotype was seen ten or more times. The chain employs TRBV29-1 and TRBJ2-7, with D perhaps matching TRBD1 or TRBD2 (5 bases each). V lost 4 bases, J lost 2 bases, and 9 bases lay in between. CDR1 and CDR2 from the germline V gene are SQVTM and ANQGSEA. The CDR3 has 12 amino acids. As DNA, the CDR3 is TGCAGCGTTGCGGGGACCGCCTACGAGCAGTACTTC. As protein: CSVAGTAYEQYF.

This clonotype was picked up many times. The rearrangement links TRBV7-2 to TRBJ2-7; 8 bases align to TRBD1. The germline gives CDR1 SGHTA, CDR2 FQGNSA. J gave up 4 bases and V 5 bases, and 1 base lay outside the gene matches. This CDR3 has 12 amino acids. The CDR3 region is CASSRQGYEQYF. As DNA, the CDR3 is TGTGCCAGCAGCCGACAGGGGTACGAGCAGTACTTC.

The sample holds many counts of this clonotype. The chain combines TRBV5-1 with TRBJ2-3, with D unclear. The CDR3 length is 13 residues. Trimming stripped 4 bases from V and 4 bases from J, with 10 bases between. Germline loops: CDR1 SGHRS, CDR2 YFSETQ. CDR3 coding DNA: TGCGCCAGCAGCGCTCGTCAGGCAGATACGCAGTATTTT. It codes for CASSARQADTQYF.

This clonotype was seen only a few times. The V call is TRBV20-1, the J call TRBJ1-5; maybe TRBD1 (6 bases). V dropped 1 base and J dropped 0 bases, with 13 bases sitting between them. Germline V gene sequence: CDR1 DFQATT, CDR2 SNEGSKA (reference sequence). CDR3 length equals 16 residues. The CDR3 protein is CSARGTGQYSNQPQHF. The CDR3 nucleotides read TGCAGTGCTAGAGGGACCGGACAGTATAGCAATCAGCCCCAGCATTTT.

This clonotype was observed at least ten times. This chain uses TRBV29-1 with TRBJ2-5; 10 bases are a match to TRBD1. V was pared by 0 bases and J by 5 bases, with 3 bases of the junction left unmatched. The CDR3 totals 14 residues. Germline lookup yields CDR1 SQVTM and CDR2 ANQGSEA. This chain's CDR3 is CSVEDRQGAETQYF. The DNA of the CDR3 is TGCAGCGTTGAAGACAGACAGGGGGCCGAGACCCAGTACTTC. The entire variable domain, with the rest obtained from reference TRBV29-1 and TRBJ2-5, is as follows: SAVISQKPSRDICQRGTSLTIQCQVDSQVTMMFWYRQQPGQSLTLIATANQGSEATYESGFVIDKFPISRPNLTFSTLTVSNMSPEDSSIYLCSVEDRQGAETQYFGPGTRLLVL.

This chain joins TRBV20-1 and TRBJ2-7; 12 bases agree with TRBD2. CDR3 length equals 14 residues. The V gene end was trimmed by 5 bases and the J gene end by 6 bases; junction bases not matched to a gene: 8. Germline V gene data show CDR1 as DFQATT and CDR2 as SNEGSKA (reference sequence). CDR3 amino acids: CSASRLAGVGEQYF. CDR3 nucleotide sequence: TGCAGTGCTTCCCGACTAGCGGGAGTTGGCGAGCAGTACTTC.

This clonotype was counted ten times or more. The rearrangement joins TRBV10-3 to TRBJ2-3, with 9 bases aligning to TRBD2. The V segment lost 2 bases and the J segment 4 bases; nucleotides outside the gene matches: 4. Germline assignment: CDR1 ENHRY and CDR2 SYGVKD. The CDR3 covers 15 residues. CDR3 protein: CAISEQGGRADTQYF. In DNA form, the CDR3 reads TGTGCCATCAGTGAGCAAGGCGGGAGGGCAGATACGCAGTATTTT.

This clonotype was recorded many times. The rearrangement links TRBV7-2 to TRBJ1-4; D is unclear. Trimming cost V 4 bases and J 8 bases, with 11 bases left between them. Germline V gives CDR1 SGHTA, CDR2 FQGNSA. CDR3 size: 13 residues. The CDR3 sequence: CASSSHTAEKLFF. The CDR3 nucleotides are TGTGCCAGCAGCTCACATACGGCAGAAAAACTGTTTTTT.

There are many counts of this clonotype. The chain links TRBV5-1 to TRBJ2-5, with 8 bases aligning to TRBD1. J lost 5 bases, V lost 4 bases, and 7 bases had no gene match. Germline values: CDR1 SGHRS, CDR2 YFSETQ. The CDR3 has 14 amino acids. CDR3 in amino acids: CASSPWTGSETQYF. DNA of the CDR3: TGCGCCAGCAGCCCATGGACAGGGTCGGAGACCCAGTACTTC.

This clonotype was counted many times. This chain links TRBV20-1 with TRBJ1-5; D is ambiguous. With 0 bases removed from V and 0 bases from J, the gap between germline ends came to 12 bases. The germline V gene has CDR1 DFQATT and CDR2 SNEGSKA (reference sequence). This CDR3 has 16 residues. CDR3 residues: CSAREDGQNSNQPQHF. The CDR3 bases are TGCAGTGCTAGAGAAGACGGTCAGAATAGCAATCAGCCCCAGCATTTT.

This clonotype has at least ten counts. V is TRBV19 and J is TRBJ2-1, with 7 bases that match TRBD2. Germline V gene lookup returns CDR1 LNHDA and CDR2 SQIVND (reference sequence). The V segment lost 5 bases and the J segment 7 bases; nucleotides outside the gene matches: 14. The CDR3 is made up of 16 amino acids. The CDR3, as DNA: TGTGCCAGTAGTTCCATGCCCAGCGGGGTCGGGAATGAGCAGTTCTTC. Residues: CASSSMPSGVGNEQFF.

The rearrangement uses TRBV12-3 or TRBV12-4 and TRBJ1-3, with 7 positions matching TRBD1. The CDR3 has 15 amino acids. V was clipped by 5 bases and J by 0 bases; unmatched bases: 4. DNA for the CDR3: TGTGCCAGCAGTGGGGACAGCTACTCTGGAAACACCATATATTTT. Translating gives CASSGDSYSGNTIYF.

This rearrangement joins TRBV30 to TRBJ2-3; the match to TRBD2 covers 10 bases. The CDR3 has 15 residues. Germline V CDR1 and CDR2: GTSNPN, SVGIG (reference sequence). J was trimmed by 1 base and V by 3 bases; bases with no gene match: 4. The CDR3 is CAWSPLAGGTDTQYF. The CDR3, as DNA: TGTGCCTGGAGCCCCCTAGCGGGAGGCACAGATACGCAGTATTTT.

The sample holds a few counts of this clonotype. DNA of the CDR3: TGTGCCAGTAGTGGAGTAGCGGACCCCCGGGAGACCCAGTACTTC. Its translation: CASSGVADPRETQYF. The V and J genes are TRBV19 and TRBJ2-5, with a possible D match to TRBD2 (6 bases). Trimming took off 5 bases at V and 5 bases at J, with 18 bases between the two ends. The CDR3 runs to 15 residues. Germline loops: CDR1 LNHDA, CDR2 SQIVND (reference sequence).

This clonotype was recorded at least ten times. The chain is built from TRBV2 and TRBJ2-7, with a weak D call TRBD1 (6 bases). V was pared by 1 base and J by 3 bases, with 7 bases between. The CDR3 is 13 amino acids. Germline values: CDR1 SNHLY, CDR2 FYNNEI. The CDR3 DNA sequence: TGTGCCAGCAGTGAAGGGACAGACTACGAGCAGTACTTC. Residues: CASSEGTDYEQYF. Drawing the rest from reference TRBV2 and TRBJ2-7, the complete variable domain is EPEVTQTPSHQVTQMGQEVILRCVPISNHLYFYWYRQILGQKVEFLVSFYNNEISEKSEIFDDQFSVERPDGSNFTLKIRSTKLEDSAMYFCASSEGTDYEQYFGPGTRLTVT.

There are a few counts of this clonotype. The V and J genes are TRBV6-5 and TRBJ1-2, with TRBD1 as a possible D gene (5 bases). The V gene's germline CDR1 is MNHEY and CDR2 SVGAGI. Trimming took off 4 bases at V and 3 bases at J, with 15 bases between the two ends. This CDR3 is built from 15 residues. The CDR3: CASSSPRGVDYGYTF. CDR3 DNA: TGTGCCAGCAGTTCCCCGAGGGGTGTGGACTATGGCTACACCTTC.

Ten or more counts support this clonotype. As DNA, the CDR3 is TGTGCCAGCAGGCATACCTCTGCCAAAAACATTCAGTACTTC. It specifies CASRHTSAKNIQYF. The J gene is TRBJ2-4, the V gene TRBV12-3 or TRBV12-4, with D unresolved. The CDR3 spans 14 residues. Trimming stripped 6 bases from V and 1 base from J, with 10 bases between.

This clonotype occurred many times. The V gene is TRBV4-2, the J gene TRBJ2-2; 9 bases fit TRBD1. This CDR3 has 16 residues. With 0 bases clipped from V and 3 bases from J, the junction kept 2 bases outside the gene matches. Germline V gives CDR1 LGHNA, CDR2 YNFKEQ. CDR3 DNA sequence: TGTGCCAGCAGCCAAGACCGGACAGGGGACACCGGGGAGCTGTTTTTT. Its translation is CASSQDRTGDTGELFF.

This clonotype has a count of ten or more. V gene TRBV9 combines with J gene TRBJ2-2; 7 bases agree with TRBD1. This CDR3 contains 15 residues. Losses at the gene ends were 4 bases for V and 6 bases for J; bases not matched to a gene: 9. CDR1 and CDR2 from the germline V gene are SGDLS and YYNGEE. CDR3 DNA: TGTGCCAGCAGCTTAGAAGCAGGGGGTTCCGGGGAGCTGTTTTTT. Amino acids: CASSLEAGGSGELFF. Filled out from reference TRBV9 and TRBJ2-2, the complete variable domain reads DSGVTQTPKHLITATGQRVTLRCSPRSGDLSVYWYQQSLDQGLQFLIQYYNGEERAKGNILERFSAQQFPDLHSELNLSSLELGDSALYFCASSLEAGGSGELFFGEGSRLTVL.

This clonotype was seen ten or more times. CDR3 sequence reads: CASSYTFGLAGFQETQYF. CDR3 nucleotides: TGTGCCAGCAGTTACACTTTCGGACTAGCGGGTTTCCAAGAGACCCAGTACTTC. V and J are TRBV6-6 and TRBJ2-5, with TRBD2 matching 11 bases. The CDR3 has 18 residues. With 2 bases clipped from V and 1 base from J, the junction kept 9 bases outside the gene matches. Germline CDR1 and CDR2: MNHNY and SVGAGI (reference sequence).